A single sample is the source of the 3 T cell receptor beta chains below, sequenced in a study of blood T cell repertoires in COVID-19. Using immunoSEQ multiplex PCR, the repertoire was profiled, and TCRdb retains in-frame clones only, with some absent. The sample holds more than 200,000 clones, 75% to 85% seen once. Sequencing was performed on peripheral blood. These receptors all come from a middle-aged woman who had recovered from COVID-19.

The chain links TRBV24-1 to TRBJ2-2, with D unclear. The V and J ends lost 5 bases and 0 bases respectively, with 9 bases between them. The V gene's germline CDR1 is KGHDR and CDR2 SFDVKD. The CDR3 contains 15 residues. In DNA form, the CDR3 reads TGTGCCACCAGTGCTCAACAGACGAACACCGGGGAGCTGTTTTTT. It encodes CATSAQQTNTGELFF.

This rearrangement joins TRBV19 to TRBJ1-1, with D unclear. Trimming left V 2 bases short and J 0 bases short, with 13 bases between. This CDR3 comprises 16 residues. From germline, CDR1 is LNHDA and CDR2 SQIVND (reference sequence). The CDR3 region is CASSISGVTMNTEAFF. The CDR3 nucleotides read TGTGCCAGTAGTATAAGCGGGGTTACCATGAACACTGAAGCTTTCTTT.

V is TRBV6-5 and J is TRBJ1-1; D gene uncertain. The germline gives CDR1 MNHEY, CDR2 SVGAGI. CDR3 length: 13 residues. Trimming stripped 2 bases from V and 5 bases from J, with 9 bases between. The CDR3 spells CASSYPGWTEAFF. CDR3 coding DNA: TGTGCCAGCAGTTACCCGGGATGGACTGAAGCTTTCTTT.